The 14 T cell receptor beta chains in this list originate from one sample, sequenced in a study of T cells in localized non-small cell lung cancer. Sequencing was performed with immunoSEQ multiplex PCR; in TCRdb, only in-frame clones are kept and a portion is missing. The repertoire holds some 50,000 clones, with around 86% as singletons. Sample: peripheral blood mononuclear cells, taken before any cancer treatment. The origin of the receptors is a man aged 40-75 years with stage III lung adenocarcinoma.

This clone was observed a few times. The chain is built from TRBV11-2 and TRBJ2-7, with TRBD2 as a possible D gene (7 bases). CDR1 is SGHAT, CDR2 FQNNGV, per germline. V lost 3 bases, J lost 9 bases, and 12 bases lay in between. The CDR3 length is 12 residues. The CDR3 sequence is CASSLGGPGQYF. CDR3 DNA sequence: TGTGCCAGCAGCTTGGGGGGGCCGGGGCAGTACTTC. Using reference TRBV11-2 and TRBJ2-7 for the parts outside the CDR3, the full variable domain is EAGVAQSPRYKIIEKRQSVAFWCNPISGHATLYWYQQILGQGPKLLIQFQNNGVVDDSQLPKDRFSAERLKGVDSTLKIQPAKLEDSAVYLCASSLGGPGQYFGPGTRLTVT.

The chain combines TRBV19 with TRBJ1-2, with D possibly TRBD1 on 6 matching bases. Germline CDR1 is LNHDA and CDR2 is SQIVND (reference sequence). This CDR3 is 17 amino acids long. The V end lost 2 bases, the J end lost 5 bases, and 21 bases lay between the germline ends. This CDR3 reads CASSIPPRRGRIYGYTF. DNA for the CDR3: TGTGCCAGTAGTATACCCCCCCGCAGGGGTCGAATATATGGCTACACCTTC.

This rearrangement joins TRBV5-1 to TRBJ2-7; 8 nucleotides match TRBD1. The CDR3 is made up of 11 amino acids. Trimming cost V 6 bases and J 6 bases; bases outside gene matches: 2. The V gene's germline CDR1 is SGHRS and CDR2 YFSETQ. CDR3 coding DNA: TGCGCCAGCAAGGGACAGGTCGAGCAGTACTTC. The encoded protein is CASKGQVEQYF.

The chain is built from TRBV7-2 and TRBJ2-7, with D tentatively TRBD2 (7 bases). Germline V gives CDR1 SGHTA, CDR2 FQGNSA. The CDR3 has 17 amino acids. Between the trimmed V and J ends, which lost 2 bases and 0 bases, there was a span of 17 bases. The CDR3 DNA sequence: TGTGCCAGCAGCTTAAGGTTGGCGGGGGCCGTCTCCTACGAGCAGTACTTC. Its translation: CASSLRLAGAVSYEQYF.

V and J are TRBV27 and TRBJ2-7; a weak D match, TRBD2 (6 bases). This CDR3 is built from 16 residues. Germline CDR1 is MNHEY and CDR2 is SMNVEV (reference sequence). Trimming stripped 4 bases from V and 4 bases from J, with 20 bases between. CDR3 bases: TGTGCCAGCAGTTCCTGGGACTCTACTGTGGAGTACGAGCAGTACTTC. Its translation is CASSSWDSTVEYEQYF.

The rearrangement uses TRBV19 and TRBJ1-5; TRBD1 agrees at 8 bases. With 11 bases clipped from V and 5 bases from J, the junction kept 17 bases outside the gene matches. There are 16 residues in the CDR3. Germline values: CDR1 LNHDA, CDR2 SQIVND (reference sequence). The CDR3 loop is CASLRGTGQGHQPQHF. DNA of the CDR3: TGTGCCTCTCTAAGAGGCACCGGACAGGGCCATCAGCCCCAGCATTTT.

V usage is TRBV5-1 and J usage is TRBJ2-3, with 9 bases that match TRBD1. The CDR3 is 14 amino acids. Germline loops: CDR1 SGHRS, CDR2 YFSETQ. V shed 3 bases, J shed 5 bases, and the junction held 4 bases outside the gene matches. The CDR3 reads CASSWEDRGDTQYF. The DNA for the CDR3 is TGCGCCAGCAGCTGGGAGGACAGGGGAGATACGCAGTATTTT.

The rearrangement links TRBV7-2 to TRBJ2-7; D unresolved. Per germline, CDR1 SGHTA and CDR2 FQGNSA. V lost 2 bases and J lost 3, with 11 bases in between. The CDR3 spans 14 residues. The CDR3 loop is CASSLWTADYEQYF. In DNA, the CDR3 is TGTGCCAGCAGCTTATGGACGGCGGACTACGAGCAGTACTTC.

The chain couples TRBV10-3 to TRBJ1-1; TRBD1 agrees at 8 bases. The CDR3 length is 13 residues. Germline CDR1 ENHRY, CDR2 SYGVKD. The V segment lost 11 bases and the J segment 2 bases; nucleotides outside the gene matches: 7. The CDR3 bases are TGTGCCTCTAAGGGACAGGATAACACTGAAGCTTTCTTT. Translated, it gives CASKGQDNTEAFF.

V and J are TRBV29-1 and TRBJ2-1, with 14 nucleotides matching TRBD2. V trimming: 4 bases; J trimming: 0 bases; junction bases outside the gene matches: 2. The CDR3 is made up of 16 amino acids. Germline CDR1 is SQVTM and CDR2 is ANQGSEA. CDR3 protein: CSVGLAGGSSYNEQFF. CDR3 DNA sequence: TGCAGCGTTGGACTAGCGGGGGGGAGCTCCTACAATGAGCAGTTCTTC.

There are a few counts of this clone. V usage is TRBV2 and J usage is TRBJ2-2; D call uncertain. The CDR3 has 14 amino acids. Trimming took off 7 bases at V and 0 bases at J, with 9 bases between the two ends. CDR1 and CDR2 from the germline V gene are SNHLY and FYNNEI. CDR3 bases: TGTGCCAGCAAAGCAGGAGCGAACACCGGGGAGCTGTTTTTT. It specifies CASKAGANTGELFF.

V usage is TRBV5-1 and J usage is TRBJ2-7, with a tentative D call TRBD1 (5 bases). The germline V and J ends were trimmed by 2 bases and 2 bases, with 11 bases remaining between them. This CDR3 comprises 14 residues. CDR1 is SGHRS, CDR2 YFSETQ, per germline. CDR3 sequence (DNA): TGCGCCAGCAGCTTAGGGGCCGAAGCCTACGAGCAGTACTTC. It codes for CASSLGAEAYEQYF.

Concerning this clone: A junction boundary mismatches the germline segment, possibly from a read error. This chain connects TRBV5-6 to TRBJ2-5; 7 bases are shared with TRBD1. Per the germline V gene, CDR1 is SGHDT and CDR2 is YYEEEE. The CDR3 extends over 11 amino acids. CDR3 nucleotide sequence: TGTGCCAGCAGCTCCACAGGGGTCTTGGACTTC. Translation gives CASSSTGVLDF.

This clone was counted once. The genes are TRBV12-5 and TRBJ1-4, with D perhaps TRBD1 (6 bases). In germline, CDR1 is LGHNT, CDR2 FRNRAP. The length of the CDR3 is 14 residues. Between the trimmed V and J ends, which lost 4 bases and 1 base, there was a span of 7 bases. CDR3 in amino acids: CASGSRGTNEKLFF. The CDR3 DNA sequence: TGTGCTAGTGGTTCCAGGGGAACTAATGAAAAACTGTTTTTT.